These 28 T cell receptor beta chains share one sample of origin, sequenced in a study of post-analysis software for immune sequencing data. Study-wide results and limits: Controls showed lower frequencies than patients for a handful of TRBV segments, and TRBV5-6, TRBV5-1 and TRBV20-1 were among these.

Incorporated into the TCR beta cDNA libraries were unique molecular identifiers, which served to reduce PCR and sequencing biases. TCRdb re-called the PCR reads with MiXCR, one entry per CDR3 protein. Of hundreds of thousands of distinct CDR3 sequences in the sample, roughly 27% were seen once. These TCRs' antigens remain unknown. The sample consisted of blood. These receptors originate from a girl aged 5-17 years with multiple sclerosis.

The chain has TRBV5-6 and TRBJ1-1, with a weak D call TRBD1 (5 bases). The germline gives CDR1 SGHDT, CDR2 YYEEEE. V gave up 4 bases and J gave up 0 bases, with 13 bases separating them. The CDR3 is 15 residues long. CDR3 sequence: CASSRGARVNTEAFF. For the CDR3, the DNA is TGTGCCAGCAGCAGGGGAGCCAGGGTGAACACTGAAGCTTTCTTT.

The sample holds one count of this clonotype. CDR3 residues: CASRGDSPGYGYTF. The CDR3 coding sequence is TGTGCCAGCAGGGGCGACAGTCCTGGCTATGGCTACACCTTC. The chain employs TRBV2 and TRBJ1-2, with D perhaps matching TRBD1 (5 bases). Germline V gene data show CDR1 as SNHLY and CDR2 as FYNNEI. The CDR3 sequence is 14 residues long. The V gene lost 6 bases and the J gene lost 4 bases, with 15 bases spanning the gap.

V usage is TRBV11-2 and J usage is TRBJ1-2; 9 bases align to TRBD1. The length of the CDR3 is 16 residues. The trim removed 1 base at V and 2 bases at J, leaving 5 bases unmatched. Germline-derived CDR1 and CDR2 are SGHAT and FQNNGV. The CDR3 DNA reads TGTGCCAGCAGCTTAGTAGGGGGGACAGGGAACTATGGCTACACCTTC. Translated, it gives CASSLVGGTGNYGYTF. The full variable domain, in which reference TRBV11-2 and TRBJ1-2 provide the parts outside the CDR3, is EAGVAQSPRYKIIEKRQSVAFWCNPISGHATLYWYQQILGQGPKLLIQFQNNGVVDDSQLPKDRFSAERLKGVDSTLKIQPAKLEDSAVYLCASSLVGGTGNYGYTFGSGTRLTVV.

This clonotype was counted between two and nine times. V usage is TRBV11-2 and J usage is TRBJ2-3; 7 bases line up with TRBD2. With 4 bases clipped from V and 1 base from J, the junction kept 17 bases outside the gene matches. Germline CDR1 reads SGHAT; CDR2 reads FQNNGV. The length of the CDR3 is 19 residues. In DNA, the CDR3 is TGTGCCAGCAGCTCAACTAAGCCCCGGACTAGTGGCGGCACAGATACGCAGTATTTT. Translated, it gives CASSSTKPRTSGGTDTQYF.

The V gene is TRBV7-9, the J gene TRBJ2-7, with D hard to call. Trimming left V 2 bases short and J 9 bases short, with 14 bases between. Germline CDR1 is SEHNR and CDR2 is FQNEAQ (reference sequence). CDR3 length equals 13 residues. The CDR3 spells CASSLNPPGGQYF. In DNA form, the CDR3 reads TGTGCCAGCAGCTTAAATCCTCCGGGTGGGCAGTACTTC.

As for this clonotype: Possible read error: a much larger clone is one base away. CDR3 amino acids: CSASSGGNGEQFF. The DNA for the CDR3 is TGCAGTGCTAGTAGTGGCGGGAACGGTGAGCAGTTCTTC. The chain combines TRBV20-1 with TRBJ2-1; D is perhaps TRBD2 (6 bases). V lost 3 bases, J lost 9 bases, and 15 bases lay in between. The CDR3 has 13 residues. Germline V CDR1 and CDR2: DFQATT, SNEGSKA (reference sequence).

V is TRBV5-5 and J is TRBJ2-7; D call uncertain. Germline V lookup: CDR1 SGHKS, CDR2 YYEKEE (reference sequence). This CDR3 contains 12 residues. V shed 7 bases and J shed 2 bases, with 10 bases lying between them. CDR3 nucleotide sequence: TGTGCCAGCGGGAAGGATCCCTACGAGCAGTACTTC. Encoded protein: CASGKDPYEQYF.

J is TRBJ2-5 and V is TRBV20-1; D ambiguous. Germline V gene data show CDR1 as DFQATT and CDR2 as SNEGSKA (reference sequence). The CDR3 sequence is 12 residues long. With 3 bases removed from V and 5 bases from J, the gap between germline ends came to 10 bases. CDR3 region: CSARALLETQYF. Written as DNA, the CDR3 is TGCAGTGCTAGGGCCCTGTTGGAGACCCAGTACTTC.

This clonotype was seen repeatedly, ten times or more. J is TRBJ2-7 and V is TRBV7-2; 8 nucleotides align to TRBD1. J gave up 1 base and V 5 bases, and 4 bases lay outside the gene matches. Germline-derived CDR1 and CDR2 are SGHTA and FQGNSA. The CDR3 is made up of 14 amino acids. The CDR3 nucleotides are TGTGCCAGCAGCCTGGGACAGGCGTCCTACGAGCAGTACTTC. It codes for CASSLGQASYEQYF.

This rearrangement joins TRBV12-3 or TRBV12-4 to TRBJ2-3, with 7 bases identical to TRBD1. This CDR3 is built from 14 residues. Trimming removed 3 bases from V and 5 bases from J; junction bases left unmatched: 5. The CDR3 region has the DNA TGTGCCAGCAGTTTTGACAGGGTTGGAGATACGCAGTATTTT. This translates into CASSFDRVGDTQYF.

Only a few counts were recorded for this clonotype. This chain joins TRBV4-1 and TRBJ1-5; a possible D gene is TRBD1 (5 bases). The V gene's germline CDR1 is MGHRA and CDR2 YSYEKL. CDR3 length equals 18 residues. V was cut by 2 bases and J by 3 bases, with 20 bases left in between. The CDR3, as DNA: TGCGCCAGCAGCCAACAGGGCAAGGGAAGGAGGGACAATCAGCCCCAGCATTTT. It is translated as CASSQQGKGRRDNQPQHF.

The J gene is TRBJ2-7, the V gene TRBV6-5; D is unclear. The CDR3 is 14 residues long. The germline CDR1 and CDR2 sequences are MNHEY and SVGAGI. Trimming took off 7 bases at V and 1 base at J, with 14 bases between the two ends. CDR3: CASMNFGQSYEQYF. As DNA, the CDR3 is TGTGCCAGCATGAATTTCGGGCAGTCCTACGAGCAGTACTTC.

The chain is built from TRBV6-2 or TRBV6-3 and TRBJ2-1; 7 bases are a match to TRBD2. CDR3 length equals 16 residues. CDR1 is MNHEY and CDR2 is SVGEGT in the germline V gene. V was clipped by 6 bases and J by 3 bases; unmatched bases: 11. The CDR3 spells CASRPAGRAVYNEQFF. CDR3 sequence (DNA): TGTGCCAGCAGACCGGCGGGGAGGGCTGTCTACAATGAGCAGTTCTTC.

The rearrangement uses TRBV11-2 and TRBJ2-1, with 10 bases matching TRBD1. Germline lookup yields CDR1 SGHAT and CDR2 FQNNGV. The junction had 8 bases not matched to a gene; V was cut back by 5 bases and J by 7 bases. The CDR3 totals 15 residues. In DNA, the CDR3 is TGTGCCAGCAGCGCGGGACAGGGGTATACGAATGAGCAGTTCTTC. It yields the protein CASSAGQGYTNEQFF.

Remarks on this clonotype: Sequence at one end of the junction differs from germline and may be a read error. V usage is TRBV29-1 and J usage is TRBJ2-1; D may correspond to TRBD1 or TRBD2 (5 bases each). Germline lookup yields CDR1 SQVTM and CDR2 ANQGSEA. The CDR3 length is 14 residues. For the CDR3, the DNA is TGCAGCGTTACCCGGGACCACCTTTGGAATGGGCAGTTCTTC. This translates into CSVTRDHLWNGQFF.

The genes are TRBV4-3 and TRBJ1-1; unclear D gene. V gave up 0 bases and J gave up 3 bases, with 8 bases separating them. In germline, CDR1 is LGHNA, CDR2 YSLEER. The CDR3 has 14 amino acids. In nucleotides, the CDR3 is TGCGCCAGCAGCCAAGATTCCTGGGACACTGAAGCTTTCTTT. This gives the protein CASSQDSWDTEAFF.

This clonotype occurred a few times. This chain connects TRBV28 to TRBJ2-5, with D possibly being TRBD1 or TRBD2 (5 bases each). The germline V gene has CDR1 MDHEN and CDR2 SYDVKM. This CDR3 spans 15 amino acids. Trimming pared 2 bases from V and 9 bases from J, leaving 19 bases between. The CDR3 DNA reads TGTGCCAGCAGTTTACACAGACAGACACGAGGGGCCCAGTACTTC. Translation: CASSLHRQTRGAQYF.

This clonotype was picked up a small number of times. V gene TRBV6-5 combines with J gene TRBJ2-1; D perhaps matches TRBD1 (6 bases). The V gene lost 6 bases and the J gene lost 2 bases, with 14 bases spanning the gap. CDR3 length: 15 amino acids. Germline V gives CDR1 MNHEY, CDR2 SVGAGI. The CDR3 is CASSFRDIAYNEQFF. In nucleotides, the CDR3 is TGTGCCAGCAGCTTTCGGGACATCGCCTACAATGAGCAGTTCTTC.

This clonotype was seen more than once but under ten times. J is TRBJ2-5 and V is TRBV28; D gene unclear. The germline V and J ends were trimmed by 4 bases and 1 base, with 13 bases remaining between them. Germline CDR1 is MDHEN and CDR2 is SYDVKM. The CDR3 has 15 amino acids. This CDR3 is CASSWPTEVQETQYF. CDR3 coding DNA: TGTGCCAGCAGTTGGCCTACAGAAGTCCAAGAGACCCAGTACTTC.

This sequence joins TRBV5-6 and TRBJ2-3, with D hard to call. V was pared by 5 bases and J by 4 bases, with 14 bases between. Germline loops: CDR1 SGHDT, CDR2 YYEEEE. The CDR3 loop spans 14 amino acids. The CDR3 is CASSWGSAADTQYF. The CDR3 bases are TGTGCCAGCAGTTGGGGATCCGCGGCAGATACGCAGTATTTT.

V and J are TRBV20-1 and TRBJ2-1, with TRBD2 matching 11 bases. Germline lookup yields CDR1 DFQATT and CDR2 SNEGSKA (reference sequence). This CDR3 comprises 15 residues. V trimming: 4 bases; J trimming: 7 bases; junction bases outside the gene matches: 9. Here the CDR3 reads CSATRTSGSLNEQFF. The CDR3 DNA reads TGCAGTGCTACCCGAACTAGCGGGAGTTTGAATGAGCAGTTCTTC.

A single count supports this clonotype. The chain recombines TRBV20-1 with TRBJ1-2, with a tentative D call TRBD1 (5 bases). This CDR3 region has 13 residues. Germline-derived CDR1 and CDR2 are DFQATT and SNEGSKA (reference sequence). Deletions cut 6 bases from V and 4 bases from J, with 15 bases between. The CDR3 region has the DNA TGCAGTGCCAAGGGGAGCTGGGTCTATGGCTACACCTTC. It translates to CSAKGSWVYGYTF.

This sequence joins TRBV3-1 and TRBJ2-1, with 9 nucleotides matching TRBD2. The trim removed 2 bases at V and 2 bases at J, leaving 10 bases unmatched. Germline CDR1 reads LGHDT; CDR2 reads YNNKEL (reference sequence). CDR3 size: 18 residues. The CDR3 is CASSQLSGGPSPYNEQFF. CDR3 DNA: TGTGCCAGCAGCCAACTTAGCGGGGGACCGAGCCCCTACAATGAGCAGTTCTTC.

The J gene is TRBJ1-1, the V gene TRBV5-1; TRBD1 matches 12 bases. From germline, CDR1 is SGHRS and CDR2 YFSETQ. CDR3 size: 17 residues. V dropped 4 bases and J dropped 4; count of bases not matched to a gene: 11. The CDR3 coding sequence is TGCGCCAGCAGCCGTAGTTCCGGGACAGGGGGCATCACTGAAGCTTTCTTT. Encoded protein: CASSRSSGTGGITEAFF. The whole variable domain, remainder taken from reference TRBV5-1 and TRBJ1-1, is KAGVTQTPRYLIKTRGQQVTLSCSPISGHRSVSWYQQTPGQGLQFLFEYFSETQRNKGNFPGRFSGRQFSNSRSEMNVSTLELGDSALYLCASSRSSGTGGITEAFFGQGTRLTVV.

With regard to this clonotype: Sequence at one end of the junction differs from germline and may be a read error. The chain combines TRBV12-3 or TRBV12-4 with TRBJ2-3, with TRBD2 matching over 12 bases. This CDR3 has 15 amino acids. CDR3 protein: CASTLAGGRLDAQYF. In nucleotides, the CDR3 is TGTGCCAGCACCCTAGCGGGGGGGCGATTAGATGCGCAGTATTTT.

Details on this clonotype: A read error may explain this, as a much larger clone is one base away. The rearrangement links TRBV7-9 to TRBJ2-2, with D hard to call. The CDR3 has 12 residues. Germline CDR1 SEHNR, CDR2 FQNEAQ (reference sequence). V was shortened by 5 bases and J by 3 bases, with 4 bases between the two germline ends. CDR3 nucleotide sequence: TGTGCCAGCAGCGCCGACACCGGGGAGCTGTTTTTT. It is translated as CASSADTGELFF. Complete variable domain (other parts from reference TRBV7-9 and TRBJ2-2): DTGVSQNPRHKITKRGQNVTFRCDPISEHNRLYWYRQTLGQGPEFLTYFQNEAQLEKSRLLSDRFSAERPKGSFSTLEIQRTEQGDSAMYLCASSADTGELFFGEGSRLTVL.

There are a few counts of this clonotype. J is TRBJ2-7 and V is TRBV2; a possible D gene is TRBD2 (6 bases). There are 15 residues in the CDR3. Deletions cut 5 bases from V and 0 bases from J, with 14 bases between. Germline loops: CDR1 SNHLY, CDR2 FYNNEI. The CDR3 is CASSFRRGSSYEQYF. The CDR3 bases are TGTGCCAGCAGTTTCCGGAGGGGCAGCTCCTACGAGCAGTACTTC.

Of note for this clonotype: Its ends do not fully match the called genes, so a read error is possible. This sequence joins TRBV5-1 and TRBJ2-1, with D perhaps matching TRBD1 (6 bases). CDR1 SGHRS and CDR2 YFSETQ come from the germline V gene. CDR3 length: 15 residues. CDR3 coding DNA: TGCGCCTGCAGCTTGGTTAACCCCAGGGGCCATGAGCAGTTCTTC. Its protein is CACSLVNPRGHEQFF.